This T cell receptor beta chain is from a study of T-cell memory formation after mild COVID-19. Study details: The two donors had largely donor-specific TCR clusters.

Study findings and constraints: Clones that contracted from day 15 to 85 were balanced CD4/CD8, while later expanders leaned CD4+.

Germline CDR1 is SGHAT and CDR2 is FQNNGV. V lost 5 bases and J lost 1, with 23 bases in between. CDR3 length: 18 residues. This clonotype was seen more than once but under ten times. The antigen remains unidentified. TCRdb used MiXCR to reprocess the 5' RACE reads, holding one entry per CDR3 protein. The data contain 470,000 or so distinct CDR3 sequences, approximately 18% of them singletons. The clonotype originates from an adult woman who had mild COVID-19 (a few samples of this study predate the infection). Cell type and time point are not known. This chain joins TRBV11-2 and TRBJ1-1; D may be TRBD1 (5 bases). The sample consisted of PBMCs or a T cell subset sorted from them (not recorded which). CDR3 protein: CASSTPGLTDRKNTEAFF. For the CDR3, the DNA is TGTGCCAGCAGCACACCGGGACTGACCGACCGAAAGAACACTGAAGCTTTCTTT.